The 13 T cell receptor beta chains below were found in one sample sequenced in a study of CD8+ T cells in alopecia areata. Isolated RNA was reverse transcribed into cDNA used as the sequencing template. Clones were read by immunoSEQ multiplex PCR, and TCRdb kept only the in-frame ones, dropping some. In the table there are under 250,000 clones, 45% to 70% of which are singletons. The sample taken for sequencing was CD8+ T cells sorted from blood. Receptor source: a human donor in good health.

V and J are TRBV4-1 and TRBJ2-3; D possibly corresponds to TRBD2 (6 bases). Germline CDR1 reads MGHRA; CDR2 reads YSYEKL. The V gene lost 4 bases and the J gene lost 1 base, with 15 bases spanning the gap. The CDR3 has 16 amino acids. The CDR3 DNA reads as TGCGCCAGCAGCCCAGGACTAATAGGGCGCACAGATACGCAGTATTTT. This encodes CASSPGLIGRTDTQYF.

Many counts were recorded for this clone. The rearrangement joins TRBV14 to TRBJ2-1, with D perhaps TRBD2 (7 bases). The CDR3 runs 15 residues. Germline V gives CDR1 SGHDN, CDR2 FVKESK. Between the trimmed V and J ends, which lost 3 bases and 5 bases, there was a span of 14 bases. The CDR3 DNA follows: TGTGCCAGCAGCCATCTGGCGGGGGCCAACAATGAGCAGTTCTTC. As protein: CASSHLAGANNEQFF. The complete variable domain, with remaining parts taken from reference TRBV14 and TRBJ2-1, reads EAGVTQFPSHSVIEKGQTVTLRCDPISGHDNLYWYRRVMGKEIKFLLHFVKESKQDESGMPNNRFLAERTGGTYSTLKVQPAELEDSGVYFCASSHLAGANNEQFFGPGTRLTVL.

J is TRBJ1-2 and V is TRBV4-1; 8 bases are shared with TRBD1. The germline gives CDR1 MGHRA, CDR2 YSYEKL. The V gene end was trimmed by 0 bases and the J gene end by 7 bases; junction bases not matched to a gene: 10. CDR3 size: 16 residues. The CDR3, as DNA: TGCGCCAGCAGCCAAGATTGGAGGCAGGGGGCGCCTGGCTACACCTTC. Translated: CASSQDWRQGAPGYTF.

The CDR3 is CASSQVMENTIYF. CDR3 nucleotides: TGCGCCAGCAGCCAAGTTATGGAAAACACCATATATTTT. V gene TRBV4-1 combines with J gene TRBJ1-3; D remains ambiguous. Germline V CDR1 and CDR2: MGHRA, YSYEKL. This CDR3 is built from 13 residues. V lost 1 base to trimming and J lost 6 bases, with 7 bases between them.

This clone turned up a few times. CDR3 nucleotide sequence: TGTGCCAGTAGTATATTGGGGAACAGGGGCCTTAATGAAAAACTGTTTTTT. It codes for CASSILGNRGLNEKLFF. The chain couples TRBV19 to TRBJ1-4; 7 positions agree with TRBD1. Trimming at V came to 2 bases and at J to 4 bases, leaving 10 bases not matched to a gene. CDR1 and CDR2 from the germline V gene are LNHDA and SQIVND (reference sequence). This CDR3 comprises 17 residues.

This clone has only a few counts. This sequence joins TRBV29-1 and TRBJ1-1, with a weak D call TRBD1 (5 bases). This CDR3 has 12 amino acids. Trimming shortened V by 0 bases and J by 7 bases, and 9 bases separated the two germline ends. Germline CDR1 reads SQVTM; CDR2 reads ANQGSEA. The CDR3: CSVEEGLSEAFF. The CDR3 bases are TGCAGCGTTGAAGAGGGGCTTAGTGAAGCTTTCTTT.

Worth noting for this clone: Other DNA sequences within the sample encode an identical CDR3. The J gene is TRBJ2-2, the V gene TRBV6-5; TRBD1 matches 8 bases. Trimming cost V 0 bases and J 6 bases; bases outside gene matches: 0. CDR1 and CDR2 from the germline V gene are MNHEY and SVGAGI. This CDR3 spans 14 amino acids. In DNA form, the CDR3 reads TGTGCCAGCAGTTACTCGACAGGGGCCGGGGAGCTGTTTTTT. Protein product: CASSYSTGAGELFF.

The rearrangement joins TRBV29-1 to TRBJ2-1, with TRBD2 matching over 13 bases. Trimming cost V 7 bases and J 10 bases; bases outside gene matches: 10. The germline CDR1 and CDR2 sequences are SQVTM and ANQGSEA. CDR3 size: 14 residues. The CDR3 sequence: CSASRTSGGPEQFF. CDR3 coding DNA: TGCAGCGCCTCCCGGACTAGCGGGGGTCCCGAGCAGTTCTTC.

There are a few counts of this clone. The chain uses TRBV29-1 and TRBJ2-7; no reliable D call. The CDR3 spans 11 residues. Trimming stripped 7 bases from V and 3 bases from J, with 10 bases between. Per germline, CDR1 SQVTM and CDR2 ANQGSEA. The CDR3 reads CSAMDGYEQYF. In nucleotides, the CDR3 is TGCAGCGCCATGGACGGCTACGAGCAGTACTTC.

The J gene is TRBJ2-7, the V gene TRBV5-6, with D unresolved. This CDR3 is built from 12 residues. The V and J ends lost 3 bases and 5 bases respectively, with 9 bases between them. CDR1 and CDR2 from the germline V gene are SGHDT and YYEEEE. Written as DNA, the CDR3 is TGTGCCAGCAGCTGGGGTCCCAACGAGCAGTACTTC. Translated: CASSWGPNEQYF.

CDR3: CASSFIGRGTSYEQYF. CDR3 in DNA: TGTGCCAGCAGCTTTATCGGCAGGGGCACTTCCTACGAGCAGTACTTC. This rearrangement joins TRBV5-4 to TRBJ2-7; the D gene is possibly TRBD1 (6 bases). Germline loops: CDR1 SGHNT, CDR2 YYREEE (reference sequence). The V end was cut by 2 bases, the J end by 1 base, with 16 bases between. The CDR3 length is 16 residues.

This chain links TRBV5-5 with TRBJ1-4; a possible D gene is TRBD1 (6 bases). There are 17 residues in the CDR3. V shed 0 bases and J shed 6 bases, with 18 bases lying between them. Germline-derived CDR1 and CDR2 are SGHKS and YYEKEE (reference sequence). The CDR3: CASSLEGQGGWDEKLFF. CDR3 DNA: TGTGCCAGCAGCTTGGAGGGACAAGGGGGGTGGGATGAAAAACTGTTTTTT. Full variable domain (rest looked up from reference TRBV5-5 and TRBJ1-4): DAGVTQSPTHLIKTRGQQVTLRCSPISGHKSVSWYQQVLGQGPQFIFQYYEKEERGRGNFPDRFSARQFPNYSSELNVNALLLGDSALYLCASSLEGQGGWDEKLFFGSGTQLSVL.

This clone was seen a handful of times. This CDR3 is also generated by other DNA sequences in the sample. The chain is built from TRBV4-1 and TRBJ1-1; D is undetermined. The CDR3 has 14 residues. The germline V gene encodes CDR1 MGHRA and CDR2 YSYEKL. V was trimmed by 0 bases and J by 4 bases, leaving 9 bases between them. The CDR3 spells CASSQDPLGTEAFF. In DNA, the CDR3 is TGCGCCAGCAGCCAAGATCCCCTTGGCACTGAAGCTTTCTTT.